This T cell receptor beta chain was identified in a study of shared clonotypes between healthy human individuals. Sorted-subset replicate PCR reactions contained approximately 190 ng DNA, corresponding to tens of thousands of T cell genomes. Clones were sequenced by immunoSEQ multiplex PCR, and TCRdb holds only the in-frame ones, with some missing. The sample includes some 2.1 million clones, around 93% seen only once; the top ten take approximately 1.7%. Naivety among CD8 cells was defined by CD45RO negativity and positive CCR7 selection, thereby excluding terminally differentiated effector memory CD45RA+ cells. Study results and caveats: Approximately 4.6% of naive CD4 clonotypes were shared across several donors. Among donors, clonotype sharing was expected to be affected by sequencing depth.

Comment on this clone: What it recognizes is unknown.

Sequencing was performed on naive CD8+ T cells from PBMCs. The clonotype was recovered from a man younger than 30 in good health. Some clones in this sample may be carry-over from other donors' samples.

This CDR3 is CASSLPGHAYYNEQFF. In DNA, the CDR3 is TGTGCCAGCAGCCTACCCGGGCACGCGTACTACAATGAGCAGTTCTTC. The V and J genes are TRBV5-8 and TRBJ2-1; D is unclear. This CDR3 spans 16 amino acids. Germline V gene data show CDR1 as SGHTS and CDR2 as YDEGEE. V lost 4 bases and J lost 3, with 17 bases in between.